What follows describes a single T cell receptor beta chain. What it recognizes is unknown. Different DNA sequences within this sample yield the same CDR3. Clones were read by immunoSEQ multiplex PCR, and TCRdb kept only the in-frame ones, dropping some. The table has tens of thousands of clones, 90% to 95% seen once. This specimen comes from a study of graft-versus-host responses after intestinal transplantation. The CDR3 totals 12 residues. Germline V gene lookup returns CDR1 SQVTM and CDR2 ANQGSEA. V was clipped by 6 bases and J by 4 bases, with 13 bases between them. J is TRBJ2-7 and V is TRBV29-1; perhaps TRBD1 as D (5 bases). The sequences come from unstimulated CD8+ T cells sorted from spleen or lymph node cells, collected before intestinal transplant. The source of this sequence is a human donor who received an intestinal transplant. In DNA form, the CDR3 reads TGCAGCGTAGTTGGACAATCGTACGAGCAGTACTTC. Protein product: CSVVGQSYEQYF.